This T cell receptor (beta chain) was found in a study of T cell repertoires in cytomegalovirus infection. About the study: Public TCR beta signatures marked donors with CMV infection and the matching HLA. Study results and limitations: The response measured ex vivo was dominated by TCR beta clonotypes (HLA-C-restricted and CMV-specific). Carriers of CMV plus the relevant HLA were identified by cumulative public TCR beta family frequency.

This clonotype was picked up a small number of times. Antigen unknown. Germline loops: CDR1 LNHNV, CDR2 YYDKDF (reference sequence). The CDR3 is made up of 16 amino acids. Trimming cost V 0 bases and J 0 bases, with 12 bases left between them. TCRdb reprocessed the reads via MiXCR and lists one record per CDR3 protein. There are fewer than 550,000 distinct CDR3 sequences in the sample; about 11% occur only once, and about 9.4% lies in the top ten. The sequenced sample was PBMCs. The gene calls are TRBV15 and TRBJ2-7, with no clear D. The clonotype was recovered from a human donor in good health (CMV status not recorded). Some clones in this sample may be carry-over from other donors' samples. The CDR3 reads CATSRDPLSSSYEQYF. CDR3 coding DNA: TGTGCCACCAGCAGAGATCCACTATCCAGCTCCTACGAGCAGTACTTC.